This T cell receptor beta chain was documented in a study of low-dose radiotherapy and immunotherapy resistance in tumors. About the research overall: Members of Cohort 1 were treated with 0.5 Gy per fraction every 2 weeks. The prescribed total PTV dose was 6.5 Gy.

Germline V lookup: CDR1 MGHRA, CDR2 YSYEKL. The V gene end was trimmed by 0 bases and the J gene end by 5 bases; junction bases not matched to a gene: 7. This CDR3 region has 16 residues. cDNA synthesis used a TRAV/TRBV-specific primer set for both chains. A roughly 20-cycle PCR with a constant-region primer and V-primer adapter amplified TCRs. Using its own MiXCR run on the reads, TCRdb lists one record per CDR3 protein. The sample shows about 20,000 distinct CDR3 sequences, around 74% of them seen only once. This clonotype was seen a single time. The sequence came from a human donor with advanced metastatic prostate, ovarian, gallbladder or colorectal cancer (not recorded which). This table probably holds off-target reads from a library built for another chain. The V and J genes are TRBV4-1 and TRBJ2-3; TRBD2 agrees at 8 bases. DNA for the CDR3: TGCGCCAGCAGCCAAGATCCGGCGGGGGGCAGAGATACGCAGTATTTT. Amino acid sequence: CASSQDPAGGRDTQYF.